This T cell receptor (beta chain) was identified in a study of T cells after yellow fever vaccination. Trimming took off 3 bases at V and 4 bases at J, with 10 bases between the two ends. The CDR3 covers 14 residues. The germline V gene encodes CDR1 DFQATT and CDR2 SNEGSKA (reference sequence). Concerning this clonotype itself: Its antigen remains unknown.

Study-level findings and limits: Post-booster samples contained most primary-vaccination clones (around 95% CD4, about 85% CD8).

TCRdb fed the 5' RACE reads into MiXCR, producing one record per CDR3 protein. Among a few hundred thousand distinct CDR3 sequences, 8.1% were seen once, and the ten largest hold 17%. The chain has TRBV20-1 and TRBJ2-6; perhaps TRBD2 as D (6 bases). The sequence derives from a man between 18 and 29 years old who received the YFV17D yellow fever vaccine. Sequenced material: PBMCs, taken 35 to 50 days after the first yellow fever vaccination. The CDR3 bases are TGCAGTGCTAGGCGGGGTGGAGGGGCCAACGTCCTGACTTTC. This translates into CSARRGGGANVLTF.